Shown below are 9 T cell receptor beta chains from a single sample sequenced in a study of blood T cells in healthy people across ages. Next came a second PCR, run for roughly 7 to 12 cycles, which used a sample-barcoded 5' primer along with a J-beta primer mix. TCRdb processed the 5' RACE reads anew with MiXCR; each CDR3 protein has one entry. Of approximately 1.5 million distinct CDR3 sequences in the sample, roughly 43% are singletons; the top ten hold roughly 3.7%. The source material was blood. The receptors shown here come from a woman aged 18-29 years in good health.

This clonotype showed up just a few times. The CDR3 loop reads CASRLDRNRNQPQHF. The DNA for the CDR3 is TGTGCCAGCAGGTTGGACAGGAACCGCAATCAGCCCCAGCATTTT. This chain uses TRBV6-6 with TRBJ1-5; the match to TRBD1 covers 7 bases. The germline CDR1 and CDR2 sequences are MNHNY and SVGAGI (reference sequence). CDR3 length: 15 residues. After removal of 6 bases from V and 2 bases from J, the junction contained 7 bases not matched to a gene.

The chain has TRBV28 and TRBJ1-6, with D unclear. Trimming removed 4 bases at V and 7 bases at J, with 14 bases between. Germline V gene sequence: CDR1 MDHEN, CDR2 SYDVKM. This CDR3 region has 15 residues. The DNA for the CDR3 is TGTGCCAGCAGTTCCGCCGTGACGTCGAATTCACCCCTCCACTTT. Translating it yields CASSSAVTSNSPLHF.

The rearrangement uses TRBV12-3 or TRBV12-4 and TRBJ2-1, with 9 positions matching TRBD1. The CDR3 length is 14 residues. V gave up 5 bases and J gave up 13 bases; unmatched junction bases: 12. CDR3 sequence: CASSRRTGAETQFF. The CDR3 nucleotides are TGTGCCAGCAGTCGGAGGACAGGGGCAGAGACCCAGTTCTTC.

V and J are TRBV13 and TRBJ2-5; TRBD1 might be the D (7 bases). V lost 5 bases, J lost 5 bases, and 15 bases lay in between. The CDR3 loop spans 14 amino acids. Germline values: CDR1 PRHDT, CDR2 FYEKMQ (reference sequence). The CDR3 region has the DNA TGTGCCAGCAGCCCCCGGGCAGGGGGGGAGACCCAGTACTTC. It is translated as CASSPRAGGETQYF.

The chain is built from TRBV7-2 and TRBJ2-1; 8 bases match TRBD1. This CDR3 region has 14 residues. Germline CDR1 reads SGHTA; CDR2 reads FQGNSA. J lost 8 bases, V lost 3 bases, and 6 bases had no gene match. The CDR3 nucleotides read TGTGCCAGCAGCTTTCTGGACAGGGACGATGAGCAGTTCTTC. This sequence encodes CASSFLDRDDEQFF.

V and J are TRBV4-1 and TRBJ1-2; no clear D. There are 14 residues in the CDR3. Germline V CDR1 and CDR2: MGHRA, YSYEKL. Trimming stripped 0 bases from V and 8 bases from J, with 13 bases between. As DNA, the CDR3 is TGCGCCAGCAGCCAAGATCTTAGTAAGGGAGGCTACACCTTC. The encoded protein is CASSQDLSKGGYTF.

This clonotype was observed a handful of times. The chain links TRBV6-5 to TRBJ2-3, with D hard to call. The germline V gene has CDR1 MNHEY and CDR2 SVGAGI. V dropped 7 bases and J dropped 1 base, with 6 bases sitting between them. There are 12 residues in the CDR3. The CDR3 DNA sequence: TGTGCCAGCAAAAGCGGCACAGATACGCAGTATTTT. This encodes CASKSGTDTQYF.

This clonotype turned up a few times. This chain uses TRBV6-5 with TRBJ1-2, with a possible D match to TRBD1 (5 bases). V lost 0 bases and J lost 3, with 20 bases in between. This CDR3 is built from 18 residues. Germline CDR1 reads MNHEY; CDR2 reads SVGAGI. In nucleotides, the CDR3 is TGTGCCAGCAGTTACTCCCGGTCCAGGGCCGACGAGGACTATGGCTACACCTTC. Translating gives CASSYSRSRADEDYGYTF.

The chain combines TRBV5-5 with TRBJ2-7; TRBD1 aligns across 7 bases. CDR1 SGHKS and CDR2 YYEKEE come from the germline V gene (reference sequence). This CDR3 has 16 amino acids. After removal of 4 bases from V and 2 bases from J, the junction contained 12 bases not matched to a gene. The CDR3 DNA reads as TGTGCCAGCAGCCAAGGCCGTCAGGGGGTTGCCTACGAGCAGTACTTC. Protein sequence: CASSQGRQGVAYEQYF.